The present T cell receptor (beta chain) was sequenced within a study of blood T cells in healthy people across ages. Germline lookup yields CDR1 MNHEY and CDR2 SMNVEV (reference sequence). The CDR3 is 16 amino acids. It was with a sample-barcoded 5' primer and a J-beta primer mix that a second PCR of roughly 7 to 12 cycles was run. TCRdb redid the calling of the 5' RACE reads with MiXCR, one entry per CDR3 protein. The sample carries about 1,500,000 distinct CDR3 sequences, 28% recorded once. To note about this clonotype: The junction departs from germline at one end; a sequencing error may be responsible.

The V gene is TRBV27, the J gene TRBJ2-6, with D maybe TRBD2 (6 bases). Sequencing used blood. The sequence was collected from a woman aged 25 to 39 in good health. CDR3 coding DNA: TGTGCCAGCAGTTTACGCCCCGCCGGAGGGGCCAACGTCCCGACTTTC. This gives the protein CASSLRPAGGANVPTF.